The clone carrying this TCR beta chain was counted a few times. Building of the TCR beta libraries involved iRepertoire HTBI primers and Arm-PCR of CDR3 regions. TCRdb used MiXCR to reprocess the multiplex PCR reads, holding one entry per CDR3 protein. The sample holds 650,000 to 700,000 distinct CDR3 sequences, about 30% seen once. This entry belongs to a study of regulatory T cells in long-lasting Graves disease. Time point of the sample: persistent/refractory GD, antithyroid drugs over 5 years with positive TRAb. The TCR library was made from RNA extracted from PBMCs. There are 14 residues in the CDR3. V was pared by 3 bases and J by 6 bases, with 12 bases between. Germline CDR1 LNHDA, CDR2 SQIVND (reference sequence).

The chain uses TRBV19 and TRBJ1-5; perhaps TRBD1 as D (5 bases). This TCR was recovered from a female donor with Graves disease. The input for sequencing was peripheral blood mononuclear cells (PBMCs), taken when the disease was refractory, from a patient treated with antithyroid drugs. CDR3 protein: CASSMGRRGQPQHF. CDR3 DNA sequence: TGTGCCAGTAGTATGGGACGTCGTGGTCAGCCCCAGCATTTT.